This T cell receptor (delta chain) was found in a study of γδ T cells in repeated Plasmodium falciparum infection. Across the whole study: Four controlled malaria infections with P. falciparum NF54 spanned roughly 640 days.

TCRdb reanalysed the multiplex PCR reads via CATT. The sample comprises some 100,000 delta-chain clones, about 1.5% of which are singletons, and roughly 8.1% rests with the top ten. Germline lookup yields CDR1 GEAIGNYY and CDR2 EKD. The CDR3 consists of 19 residues. Bulk repertoires came from Vgamma9/Vdelta2+ or Vdelta2-negative gammadelta T cells flow-sorted from PBMC. For this clone: A single base is all that separates this from a far larger clone, so a read error is likely. Other DNA sequences from this sample encode an identical CDR3 as well.

The V gene reported is TRDV2; the J gene is uncalled; TRDD3 reflects the table's D call only, with no check against the DNA. Sequenced input: gamma-delta T cells from blood. This clonotype was sampled from a pool of human donors (malaria-infected and uninfected, not separated). CDR3 in DNA: TGTGCCTGTGACGATTTACTGGGGGATACGCCCGCGTACACCGATAAACTTATCTTT. Translated: CACDDLLGDTPAYTDKLIF.